This T cell receptor beta chain derives from a study of CXCR3-negative and CXCR3-positive naive CD8 T cells. Study-wide points: A higher hydrophobicity marked the TRB CDR3s of CXCR3-positive naive cells versus CXCR3-negative naive cells.

TRB cDNA was prepared as libraries by UMI-labeled 5' RACE. TCRdb reworked the 5' RACE reads into one entry per CDR3 protein, no DNA. The sample includes about 62,000 distinct CDR3 sequences. In regard to this clonotype: As yet, its antigen is unknown.

This CDR3 has 14 amino acids. Germline V gene lookup returns CDR1 SEHNR and CDR2 FQNEAQ (reference sequence). The sequence came from a human donor in good health. Some clones in this sample may be carry-over from other donors' samples. Specimen: naive CXCR3- CD8+ T cells from blood. The sample's subset: CD45RO-CCR7+CD27+CD95- naive CD8+ T cells lacking CXCR3 (TNR3-). The chain couples TRBV7-9 to TRBJ2-7; the TCRdb D gene call, TRBD1, has no DNA to confirm it. Here the CDR3 reads CASSPRDAGYEQYF.